A selection of T cell receptor beta chains follows, all from one sample in a study of CD8+CD57+ T cells in acquired aplastic anemia. TCRdb processed the reads anew with MiXCR; each CDR3 protein has one entry. The sample has some 140,000 distinct CDR3 sequences; roughly 49% are singletons. Sequencing was carried out using sorted CD4+, CD8+, or CD8+CD57+ T cells (not recorded which) from PBMCs. The receptors were gathered from a human donor with aplastic anemia. The CDR3 runs from the conserved cysteine through the conserved F or W. Each record gives: V gene, clone size, D gene, J gene, CDR3 protein, CDR3 DNA. The D gene is left open where the match is weak. Clone size appears in some rows only: once, few, many, or a class for an expanded clone.

V gene: TRBV27; clone size: many; D gene: .; J gene: TRBJ2-7; CDR3 protein: CASSISAGTHSYEQYF; CDR3 DNA: TGTGCCAGCAGTATCTCCGCCGGGACACACTCCTACGAGCAGTACTTC
V gene: TRBV13; clone size: many; D gene: .; J gene: TRBJ2-7; CDR3 protein: CASSYRDEQYF; CDR3 DNA: TGTGCCAGCAGCTACAGGGACGAGCAGTACTTC
V gene: TRBV2; clone size: many; D gene: .; J gene: TRBJ1-6; CDR3 protein: CASSESAGWDNSPLHF; CDR3 DNA: TGTGCCAGCAGTGAATCGGCAGGGTGGGATAATTCACCCCTCCACTTT
V gene: TRBV25-1; clone size: .; D gene: TRBD1; J gene: TRBJ2-7; CDR3 protein: CASSGDSSYEQYF; CDR3 DNA: TGTGCCAGCAGTGGGGACAGCTCCTACGAGCAGTACTTC
V gene: TRBV7-8; clone size: many; D gene: .; J gene: TRBJ2-5; CDR3 protein: CASSLVVQETQYF; CDR3 DNA: TGTGCCAGCAGCTTAGTGGTTCAAGAGACCCAGTACTTC
V gene: TRBV15; clone size: .; D gene: TRBD1; J gene: TRBJ2-7; CDR3 protein: CATSRDGQGLFEQYF; CDR3 DNA: TGTGCCACCAGCAGAGATGGACAGGGGCTCTTCGAGCAGTACTTC
V gene: TRBV3-1; clone size: .; D gene: .; J gene: TRBJ1-6; CDR3 protein: CASSPTQGITLHF; CDR3 DNA: TGTGCCAGCAGCCCCACTCAAGGGATAACCCTCCACTTT
V gene: TRBV12-3/TRBV12-4; clone size: .; D gene: TRBD1; J gene: TRBJ2-1; CDR3 protein: CASGPGQGTHNEQFF; CDR3 DNA: TGTGCCAGCGGTCCCGGACAGGGAACCCACAATGAGCAGTTCTTC
V gene: TRBV2; clone size: .; D gene: .; J gene: TRBJ1-3; CDR3 protein: CASSEDRVGNTIYF; CDR3 DNA: TGTGCCAGCAGTGAAGATAGGGTGGGAAACACCATATATTTT
V gene: TRBV19; clone size: few; D gene: .; J gene: TRBJ2-7; CDR3 protein: CASSDRMPTYEQYF; CDR3 DNA: TGTGCCAGTAGTGACAGGATGCCAACCTACGAGCAGTACTTC
V gene: TRBV2; clone size: .; D gene: .; J gene: TRBJ1-1; CDR3 protein: CASRVNRNTEAFF; CDR3 DNA: TGTGCCAGCAGGGTTAATAGGAACACTGAAGCTTTCTTT
V gene: TRBV9; clone size: few; D gene: TRBD2; J gene: TRBJ2-5; CDR3 protein: CAKSGGPLGETQYF; CDR3 DNA: TGTGCCAAGAGCGGGGGGCCTTTAGGGGAGACCCAGTACTTC
V gene: TRBV2; clone size: .; D gene: .; J gene: TRBJ2-7; CDR3 protein: CASRWARYEQYF; CDR3 DNA: TGTGCCAGCAGATGGGCCCGCTACGAGCAGTACTTC
V gene: TRBV2; clone size: .; D gene: .; J gene: TRBJ1-1; CDR3 protein: CASSASMQSTEAFF; CDR3 DNA: TGTGCCAGCAGCGCCTCTATGCAGAGCACTGAAGCTTTCTTT
V gene: TRBV7-9; clone size: many; D gene: .; J gene: TRBJ2-5; CDR3 protein: CASSPRTNQETQYF; CDR3 DNA: TGTGCCAGCAGCCCCCGGACAAACCAAGAGACCCAGTACTTC